This T cell receptor (beta chain) was profiled in a study of T-cell reconstitution after alpha-beta-depleted transplantation in children. Whole-study results and caveats: Newly produced T cells mostly provided counts and TCRbeta diversity after one year, as hyperexpanded clones declined.

Remarks on this clonotype: Its antigen is as yet unknown.

Using unique molecular identifiers, the investigators prepared the TCRbeta library. From the PCR reads, TCRdb called clonotypes with MiXCR, one entry per CDR3 protein. The sample holds roughly 280,000 distinct CDR3 sequences, approximately 10% seen once. The receptor was isolated from a male patient aged 2-15 years who had a stem cell transplant for chronic granulomatous disease, so the T cells may come from the graft donor. The material sequenced was peripheral blood, taken 180 days after TCRalphabeta/CD19-depleted stem cell transplant.

In DNA form, the CDR3 reads TGTGCCAGCAGCTGGCCTGGGCAAGAGACCCAGTACTTC. Translated, it gives CASSWPGQETQYF. V is TRBV5-4 and J is TRBJ2-5; the D is unclear. Trimming removed 3 bases at V and 2 bases at J, with 8 bases between. The CDR3 covers 13 residues. Germline assignment: CDR1 SGHNT and CDR2 YYREEE (reference sequence).